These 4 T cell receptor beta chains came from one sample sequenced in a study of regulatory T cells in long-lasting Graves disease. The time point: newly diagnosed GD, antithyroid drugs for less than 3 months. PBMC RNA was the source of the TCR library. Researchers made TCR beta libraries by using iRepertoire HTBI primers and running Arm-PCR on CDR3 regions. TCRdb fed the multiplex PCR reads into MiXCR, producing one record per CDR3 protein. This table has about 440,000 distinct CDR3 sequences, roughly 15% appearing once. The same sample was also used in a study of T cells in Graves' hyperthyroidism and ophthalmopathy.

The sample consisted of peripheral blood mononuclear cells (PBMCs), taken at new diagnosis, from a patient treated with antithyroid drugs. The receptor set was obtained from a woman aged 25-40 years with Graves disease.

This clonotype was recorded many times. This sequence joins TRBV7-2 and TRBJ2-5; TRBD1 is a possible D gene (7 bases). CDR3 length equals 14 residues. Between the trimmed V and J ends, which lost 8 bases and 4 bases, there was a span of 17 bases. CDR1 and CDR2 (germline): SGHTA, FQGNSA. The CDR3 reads CASAGGLQRETQYF. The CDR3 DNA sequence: TGTGCCAGCGCAGGGGGGCTCCAGAGAGAGACCCAGTACTTC.

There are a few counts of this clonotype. As DNA, the CDR3 is TGCGCCAGCAGCCCCGGGACAGGGACCTCCGCCTACAATGAGCAGTTCTTC. Its protein product is CASSPGTGTSAYNEQFF. The rearrangement uses TRBV4-3 and TRBJ2-1, with 9 nucleotides matching TRBD1. The CDR3 consists of 17 residues. From germline, CDR1 is LGHNA and CDR2 YSLEER. The V gene end was trimmed by 4 bases and the J gene end by 2 bases; junction bases not matched to a gene: 9.

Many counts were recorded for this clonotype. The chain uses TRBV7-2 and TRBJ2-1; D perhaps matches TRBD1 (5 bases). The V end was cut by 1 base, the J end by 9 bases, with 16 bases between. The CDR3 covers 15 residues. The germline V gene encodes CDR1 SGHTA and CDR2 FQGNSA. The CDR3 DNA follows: TGTGCCAGCAGCTTAGATACGTCAGTGGGGCGTGAGCAGTTCTTC. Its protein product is CASSLDTSVGREQFF.

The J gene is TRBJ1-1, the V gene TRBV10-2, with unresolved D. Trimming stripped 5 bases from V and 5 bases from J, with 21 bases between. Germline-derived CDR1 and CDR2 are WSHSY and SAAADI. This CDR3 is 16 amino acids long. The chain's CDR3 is CASSKPLNPEGTEAFF. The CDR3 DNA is TGCGCCAGCAGTAAACCTCTAAACCCGGAGGGAACTGAAGCTTTCTTT.